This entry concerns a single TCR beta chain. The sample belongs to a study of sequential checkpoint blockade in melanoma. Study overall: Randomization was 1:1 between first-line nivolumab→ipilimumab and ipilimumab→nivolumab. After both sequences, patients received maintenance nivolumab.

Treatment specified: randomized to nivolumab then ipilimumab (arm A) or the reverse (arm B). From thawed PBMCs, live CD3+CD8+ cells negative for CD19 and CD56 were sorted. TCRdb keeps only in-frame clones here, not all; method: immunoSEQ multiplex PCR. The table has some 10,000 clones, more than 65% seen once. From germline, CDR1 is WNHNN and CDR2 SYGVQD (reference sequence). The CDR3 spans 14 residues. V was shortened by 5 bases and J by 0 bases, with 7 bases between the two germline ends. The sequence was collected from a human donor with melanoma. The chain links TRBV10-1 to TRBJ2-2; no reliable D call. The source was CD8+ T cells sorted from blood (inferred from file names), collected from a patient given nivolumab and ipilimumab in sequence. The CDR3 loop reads CASSRSSNTGELFF. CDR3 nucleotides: TGCGCCAGCAGTCGTAGTTCGAACACCGGGGAGCTGTTTTTT.